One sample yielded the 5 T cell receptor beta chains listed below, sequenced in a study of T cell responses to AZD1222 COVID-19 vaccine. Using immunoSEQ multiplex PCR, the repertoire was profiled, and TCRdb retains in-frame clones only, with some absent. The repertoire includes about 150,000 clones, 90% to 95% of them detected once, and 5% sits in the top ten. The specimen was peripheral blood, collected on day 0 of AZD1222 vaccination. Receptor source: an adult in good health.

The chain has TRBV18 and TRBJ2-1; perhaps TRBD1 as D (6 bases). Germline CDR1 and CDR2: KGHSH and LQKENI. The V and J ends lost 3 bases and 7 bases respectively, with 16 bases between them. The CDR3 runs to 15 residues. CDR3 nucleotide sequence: TGTGCCAGCTCACCCTTACAGGGATCCCTTAATGAGCAGTTCTTC. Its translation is CASSPLQGSLNEQFF. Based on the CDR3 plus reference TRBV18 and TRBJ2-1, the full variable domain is NAGVMQNPRHLVRRRGQEARLRCSPMKGHSHVYWYRQLPEEGLKFMVYLQKENIIDESGMPKERFSAEFPKEGPSILRIQQVVRGDSAAYFCASSPLQGSLNEQFFGPGTRLTVL.

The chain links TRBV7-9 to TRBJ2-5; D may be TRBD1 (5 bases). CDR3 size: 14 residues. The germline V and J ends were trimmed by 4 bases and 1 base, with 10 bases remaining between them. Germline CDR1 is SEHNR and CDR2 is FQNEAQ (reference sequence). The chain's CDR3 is CASSSHGAQETQYF. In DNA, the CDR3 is TGTGCCAGCAGCTCCCATGGGGCCCAAGAGACCCAGTACTTC.

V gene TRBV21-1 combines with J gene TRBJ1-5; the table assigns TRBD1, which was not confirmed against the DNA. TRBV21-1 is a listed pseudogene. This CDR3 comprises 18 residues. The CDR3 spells CASSKFTGGQGCYQPQHF. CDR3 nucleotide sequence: TGTGCCAGCAGCAAATTTACGGGGGGACAGGGCTGTTATCAGCCCCAGCATTTT.

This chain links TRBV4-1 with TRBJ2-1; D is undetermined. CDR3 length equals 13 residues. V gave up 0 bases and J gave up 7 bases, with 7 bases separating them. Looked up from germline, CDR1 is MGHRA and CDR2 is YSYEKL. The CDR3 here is CASSQDLGNEQFF. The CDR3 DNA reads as TGCGCCAGCAGCCAAGATTTGGGGAATGAGCAGTTCTTC.

The CDR3 DNA sequence: TGTGCCAGCACCTCTACCGGGCTAGCCGACGAGCAGTACTTC. Amino acid sequence: CASTSTGLADEQYF. V is TRBV6-5 and J is TRBJ2-7; D might be TRBD2 (5 bases). This CDR3 has 14 residues. Germline CDR1 and CDR2: MNHEY and SVGAGI. Trimming removed 7 bases at V and 5 bases at J, with 18 bases between.